Each of the 5 T cell receptor beta chains below was sequenced from the same sample in a study of circulating and synovial CD4+ cells in juvenile arthritis. Produced via immunoSEQ multiplex PCR; TCRdb's table is partial and in-frame only. The sample has 36,000 or so clones, approximately 93% seen once. The sample was CD4+ T cells from blood. These receptors originate from a human donor with juvenile idiopathic arthritis.

This clone was seen a handful of times. The chain links TRBV7-9 to TRBJ2-3; TRBD2 matches 11 bases. CDR3 length: 17 amino acids. Germline-derived CDR1 and CDR2 are SEHNR and FQNEAQ (reference sequence). The ends lost 0 bases at V and 1 base at J; junction bases unmatched: 3. This CDR3 is CASSLAGTSGGTDTQYF. CDR3 sequence (DNA): TGTGCCAGCAGCTTAGCCGGGACTAGCGGAGGCACAGATACGCAGTATTTT.

The chain couples TRBV6-5 to TRBJ2-7; D is possibly TRBD1 (5 bases). V lost 5 bases and J 3 bases, leaving 5 bases between the germline ends. The CDR3 runs to 11 residues. CDR1 and CDR2 (germline): MNHEY, SVGAGI. DNA for the CDR3: TGTGCCAGCAGTGACAGCTACGAGCAGTACTTC. Its protein is CASSDSYEQYF.

V is TRBV25-1 and J is TRBJ2-5; TRBD1 is a possible D gene (5 bases). The CDR3 covers 14 residues. Per germline, CDR1 MGHDK and CDR2 SYGVNS. Trimming left V 3 bases short and J 1 base short, with 9 bases between. The CDR3 is CASSEGQLQETQYF. CDR3 coding DNA: TGTGCCAGCAGTGAGGGGCAGCTCCAAGAGACCCAGTACTTC.

This clone occurred once. The chain has TRBV27 and TRBJ1-2; 7 nucleotides align to TRBD1. The germline V gene encodes CDR1 MNHEY and CDR2 SMNVEV (reference sequence). This CDR3 spans 13 amino acids. The ends lost 3 bases at V and 7 bases at J; junction bases unmatched: 5. The CDR3 protein is CASSLTGSFGYTF. The CDR3, as DNA: TGTGCCAGCAGTTTGACAGGGAGTTTTGGCTACACCTTC.

The chain uses TRBV4-1 and TRBJ2-7, with TRBD1 matching over 11 bases. The germline V gene has CDR1 MGHRA and CDR2 YSYEKL. Trimming cost V 3 bases and J 2 bases; bases outside gene matches: 6. There are 16 residues in the CDR3. The CDR3 DNA is TGCGCCAGCAGCCAGGCACCGGGACAGGGGGCCTACGAGCAGTACTTC. Translating it yields CASSQAPGQGAYEQYF.